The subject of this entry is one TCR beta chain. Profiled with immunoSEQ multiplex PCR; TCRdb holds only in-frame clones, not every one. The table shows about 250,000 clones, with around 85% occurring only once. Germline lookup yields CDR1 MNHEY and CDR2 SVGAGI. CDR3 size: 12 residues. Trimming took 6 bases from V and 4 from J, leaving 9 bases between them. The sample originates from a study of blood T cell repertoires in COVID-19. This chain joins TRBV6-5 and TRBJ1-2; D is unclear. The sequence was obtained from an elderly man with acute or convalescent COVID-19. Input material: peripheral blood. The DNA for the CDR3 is TGTGCCAGCAGCCTTCGGGGCTATGGCTACACCTTC. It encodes CASSLRGYGYTF.